Following are 24 T cell receptor beta chains from one sample sequenced in a study of OX40 agonist ivuxolimab in advanced cancers. Generated by immunoSEQ multiplex PCR, the TCRdb table keeps only in-frame clones and is missing some. Among some 80,000 clones listed, roughly 88% were seen once. The sequencing here drew on CD4+ or CD8+ T cells sorted from blood, taken in a trial of the OX40 agonist ivuxolimab. All receptors derive from an adult with an advanced solid tumor such as melanoma, head and neck, liver or kidney cancer.

V is TRBV2 and J is TRBJ1-2; 10 bases agree with TRBD1. Germline CDR1 and CDR2: SNHLY and FYNNEI. The CDR3 is made up of 16 amino acids. The trim removed 1 base at V and 5 bases at J, leaving 7 bases unmatched. CDR3 nucleotides: TGTGCCAGCAGTGAAGGGAGGGACAGGGGCGGGTATGGCTACACCTTC. Protein sequence: CASSEGRDRGGYGYTF.

The chain couples TRBV2 to TRBJ2-7; D uncertain. V gave up 6 bases and J gave up 6 bases, with 18 bases separating them. CDR1 is SNHLY and CDR2 is FYNNEI in the germline V gene. The CDR3 runs to 14 residues. This chain's CDR3 is CASRDRVNSGEQYF. DNA of the CDR3: TGTGCCAGCAGAGATAGGGTGAACTCTGGCGAGCAGTACTTC.

This rearrangement joins TRBV5-4 to TRBJ1-2; TRBD1 matches at 8 bases. This CDR3 is built from 14 residues. Germline values: CDR1 SGHNT, CDR2 YYREEE (reference sequence). J was trimmed by 8 bases and V by 4 bases; bases with no gene match: 10. CDR3 amino acids: CASSTWTGQGGYTF. CDR3 sequence (DNA): TGTGCCAGCAGCACCTGGACAGGGCAGGGCGGCTACACCTTC.

This clone was picked up one time. The chain joins TRBV30 to TRBJ1-5, with unresolved D. Per germline, CDR1 GTSNPN and CDR2 SVGIG (reference sequence). V was trimmed by 8 bases and J by 15 bases, leaving 11 bases between them. This CDR3 has 8 amino acids. The CDR3 region has the DNA TGTGCCCTGCTCGAGCCGCATTTT. It codes for CALLEPHF. Drawing the rest from reference TRBV30 and TRBJ1-5, the complete variable domain is SQTIHQWPATLVQPVGSPLSLECTVEGTSNPNLYWYRQAAGRGLQLLFYSVGIGQISSEVPQNLSASRPQDRQFILSSKKLLLSDSGFYLCALLEPHFGDGTRLSIL.

The chain recombines TRBV5-4 with TRBJ1-1, with a possible D match to TRBD1 (5 bases). The germline V and J ends were trimmed by 6 bases and 0 bases, with 12 bases remaining between them. CDR1 SGHNT and CDR2 YYREEE come from the germline V gene (reference sequence). The CDR3 length is 14 residues. The CDR3 here is CASTRKGMNTEAFF. CDR3 in DNA: TGTGCCAGCACCCGGAAGGGGATGAACACTGAAGCTTTCTTT.

The chain is built from TRBV25-1 and TRBJ2-3, with 11 bases fitting TRBD1. The CDR3 totals 15 residues. The germline CDR1 and CDR2 sequences are MGHDK and SYGVNS. Unmatched junction bases numbered 1, after V lost 1 base and J lost 4 bases. In nucleotides, the CDR3 is TGTGCCAGCAGTGAATTGGGACAGGGGGCAGATACGCAGTATTTT. It yields the protein CASSELGQGADTQYF. Variable domain in full (rest from reference TRBV25-1 and TRBJ2-3): EADIYQTPRYLVIGTGKKITLECSQTMGHDKMYWYQQDPGMELHLIHYSYGVNSTEKGDLSSESTVSRIRTEHFPLTLESARPSHTSQYLCASSELGQGADTQYFGPGTRLTVL.

In its sample, this clone was seen a few times. This rearrangement joins TRBV7-6 to TRBJ1-3; D unresolved. This CDR3 comprises 12 residues. The ends were cut back, 5 bases at V and 4 bases at J, with 6 bases in the middle. From germline, CDR1 is SGHVS and CDR2 FNYEAQ. The CDR3 coding sequence is TGTGCCAGCAGCCTAGGGGGAAACACCATATATTTT. Translation: CASSLGGNTIYF.

V is TRBV6-5 and J is TRBJ2-7, with 8 bases that match TRBD1. CDR3 length: 14 amino acids. The junction had 7 bases not matched to a gene; V was cut back by 4 bases and J by 5 bases. Germline V gene data show CDR1 as MNHEY and CDR2 as SVGAGI. CDR3 sequence: CASSSGQEGHEQYF. Written as DNA, the CDR3 is TGTGCCAGCAGTTCGGGACAGGAAGGTCACGAGCAGTACTTC.

The V and J genes are TRBV10-3 and TRBJ1-2; 9 positions agree with TRBD1. Germline V lookup: CDR1 ENHRY, CDR2 SYGVKD. The CDR3 covers 15 residues. Trimming at V came to 8 bases and at J to 5 bases, leaving 12 bases not matched to a gene. The CDR3 region has the DNA TGTGCCATCGGAAGTATGGGACAGGGAATTTATGGCTACACCTTC. Its protein is CAIGSMGQGIYGYTF.

The chain recombines TRBV27 with TRBJ2-6, with D perhaps TRBD2 (5 bases). Trimming took off 1 base at V and 0 bases at J, with 22 bases between the two ends. Looked up from germline, CDR1 is MNHEY and CDR2 is SMNVEV (reference sequence). CDR3 length: 21 residues. In DNA form, the CDR3 reads TGTGCCAGCAGTTTATTTCTCCGGACTGGTCCTGGCCTCTCTGGGGCCAACGTCCTGACTTTC. This codes for CASSLFLRTGPGLSGANVLTF.

This clone was found a few times. The genes are TRBV7-3 and TRBJ1-2, with D possibly being TRBD1 (6 bases). Per the germline V gene, CDR1 is SGHTA and CDR2 is FQGTGA. V was trimmed by 4 bases and J by 7 bases, leaving 13 bases between them. CDR3 length: 13 amino acids. The CDR3 here is CASSSNPGAGYTF. The CDR3 DNA is TGTGCCAGCAGCTCAAACCCGGGGGCTGGCTACACCTTC.

The chain links TRBV5-4 to TRBJ1-2; no clear D. CDR3 length equals 16 residues. V was shortened by 4 bases and J by 0 bases, with 16 bases between the two germline ends. Germline CDR1 reads SGHNT; CDR2 reads YYREEE (reference sequence). CDR3 sequence: CASSPGAGPANYGYTF. The CDR3 region has the DNA TGTGCCAGCAGCCCCGGAGCGGGCCCAGCTAACTATGGCTACACCTTC. The whole variable domain, remainder taken from reference TRBV5-4 and TRBJ1-2, is ETGVTQSPTHLIKTRGQQVTLRCSSQSGHNTVSWYQQALGQGPQFIFQYYREEENGRGNFPPRFSGLQFPNYSSELNVNALELDDSALYLCASSPGAGPANYGYTFGSGTRLTVV.

The rearrangement joins TRBV30 to TRBJ1-1; tentatively, D is TRBD1 (6 bases). V lost 0 bases, J lost 2 bases, and 13 bases lay in between. Germline CDR1 GTSNPN, CDR2 SVGIG (reference sequence). This CDR3 comprises 15 residues. CDR3 in amino acids: CAWSVLGASNTEAFF. In DNA, the CDR3 is TGTGCCTGGAGTGTACTGGGGGCCAGTAACACTGAAGCTTTCTTT.

The CDR3 sequence: CASSARGVGEKLFF. The CDR3 region has the DNA TGCGCCAGCAGTGCCAGGGGAGTCGGTGAAAAACTGTTTTTT. The V gene is TRBV10-1, the J gene TRBJ1-4, with D maybe TRBD1 (6 bases). CDR1 and CDR2 (germline): WNHNN, SYGVQD (reference sequence). The CDR3 has 14 residues. V lost 4 bases and J lost 7, with 13 bases in between.

This sequence joins TRBV5-6 and TRBJ2-3, with TRBD1 matching 8 bases. This CDR3 spans 19 amino acids. Germline trimming cut 5 bases from V and 3 bases from J; bases unmatched to any gene: 20. Germline-derived CDR1 and CDR2 are SGHDT and YYEEEE. CDR3 DNA: TGTGCCAGCAGTTCTATGCTTGGGATAGGGACAGGATGGACAGATACGCAGTATTTT. Translation gives CASSSMLGIGTGWTDTQYF.

The CDR3 bases are TGTGCCAGCAGTGGACAGGGAACCCTCACAGATACGCAGTATTTT. Protein: CASSGQGTLTDTQYF. This chain uses TRBV2 with TRBJ2-3; 7 nucleotides match TRBD1. Germline V CDR1 and CDR2: SNHLY, FYNNEI. V shed 4 bases, J shed 2 bases, and the junction held 6 bases outside the gene matches. The CDR3 totals 15 residues. The full variable domain, rest sourced from reference TRBV2 and TRBJ2-3, is EPEVTQTPSHQVTQMGQEVILRCVPISNHLYFYWYRQILGQKVEFLVSFYNNEISEKSEIFDDQFSVERPDGSNFTLKIRSTKLEDSAMYFCASSGQGTLTDTQYFGPGTRLTVL.

The V and J genes are TRBV5-1 and TRBJ2-1, with 7 bases fitting TRBD1. V shed 3 bases and J 5 bases; nucleotides not matched to a gene: 8. This CDR3 region has 15 residues. CDR1 and CDR2 (germline): SGHRS, YFSETQ. This CDR3 reads CASSSSGTAHNEQFF. The DNA of the CDR3 is TGCGCCAGCAGCTCTTCCGGGACAGCTCACAATGAGCAGTTCTTC.

This clone was found once. The chain carries TRBV5-5 and TRBJ1-2, with D perhaps matching TRBD1 (5 bases). Germline V gene sequence: CDR1 SGHKS, CDR2 YYEKEE (reference sequence). This CDR3 spans 13 amino acids. Between the trimmed V and J ends, which lost 2 bases and 5 bases, there was a span of 10 bases. CDR3 in DNA: TGTGCCAGCAGCTTCGGGGACCTTTATGGCTACACCTTC. It encodes CASSFGDLYGYTF.

The chain uses TRBV29-1 and TRBJ1-1; 9 bases fit TRBD1. The CDR3 spans 13 residues. Germline CDR1 reads SQVTM; CDR2 reads ANQGSEA. J lost 3 bases, V lost 5 bases, and 4 bases had no gene match. The CDR3 DNA follows: TGCAGCGTTACGACAGGGGGAGACACTGAAGCTTTCTTT. Its translation is CSVTTGGDTEAFF. Combining the CDR3 with reference TRBV29-1 and TRBJ1-1 gives the whole variable domain SAVISQKPSRDICQRGTSLTIQCQVDSQVTMMFWYRQQPGQSLTLIATANQGSEATYESGFVIDKFPISRPNLTFSTLTVSNMSPEDSSIYLCSVTTGGDTEAFFGQGTRLTVV.

The V and J genes are TRBV5-1 and TRBJ2-3; 11 bases are a match to TRBD2. The CDR3 consists of 14 residues. V lost 4 bases to trimming and J lost 8 bases; unmatched junction nucleotides: 6. Per the germline V gene, CDR1 is SGHRS and CDR2 is YFSETQ. The CDR3 spells CASSATSGKTTQYF. CDR3 DNA: TGCGCCAGCAGCGCGACTAGCGGGAAAACTACGCAGTATTTT.

This sequence joins TRBV18 and TRBJ1-2; D is uncertain. The CDR3 is made up of 14 amino acids. Trimming took 2 bases from V and 4 from J, leaving 11 bases between them. Germline-derived CDR1 and CDR2 are KGHSH and LQKENI. The CDR3 sequence is CASSPNRESYGYTF. The CDR3 DNA follows: TGTGCCAGCTCACCAAATAGAGAGTCCTATGGCTACACCTTC.

This clone has a handful of counts. The V call is TRBV19, the J call TRBJ2-5; 10 bases agree with TRBD2. Trimming took 5 bases from V and 0 from J; bases not matched to a gene: 6. Germline V gene sequence: CDR1 LNHDA, CDR2 SQIVND (reference sequence). The CDR3 contains 16 residues. The CDR3 DNA reads as TGTGCCAGTAGTGTACTAGCGGGGCTCTACCAAGAGACCCAGTACTTC. Amino acids: CASSVLAGLYQETQYF.

The chain couples TRBV29-1 to TRBJ1-2, with D uncertain. Trimming shortened V by 0 bases and J by 6 bases, and 14 bases separated the two germline ends. This CDR3 comprises 14 residues. Looked up from germline, CDR1 is SQVTM and CDR2 is ANQGSEA. The CDR3 reads CSVEDTKGGDGYTF. DNA of the CDR3: TGCAGCGTTGAAGATACGAAGGGTGGGGATGGCTACACCTTC. The full variable domain, with the rest looked up from reference TRBV29-1 and TRBJ1-2, is SAVISQKPSRDICQRGTSLTIQCQVDSQVTMMFWYRQQPGQSLTLIATANQGSEATYESGFVIDKFPISRPNLTFSTLTVSNMSPEDSSIYLCSVEDTKGGDGYTFGSGTRLTVV.

This clone was counted a single time. The rearrangement uses TRBV14 and TRBJ1-2, with 7 bases lining up with TRBD1. Germline loops: CDR1 SGHDN, CDR2 FVKESK. The length of the CDR3 is 14 residues. V was pared by 1 base and J by 4 bases, with 3 bases of the junction left unmatched. The CDR3 sequence is CASSQGQGGYGYTF. The CDR3 bases are TGTGCCAGCAGCCAAGGACAGGGAGGCTATGGCTACACCTTC.